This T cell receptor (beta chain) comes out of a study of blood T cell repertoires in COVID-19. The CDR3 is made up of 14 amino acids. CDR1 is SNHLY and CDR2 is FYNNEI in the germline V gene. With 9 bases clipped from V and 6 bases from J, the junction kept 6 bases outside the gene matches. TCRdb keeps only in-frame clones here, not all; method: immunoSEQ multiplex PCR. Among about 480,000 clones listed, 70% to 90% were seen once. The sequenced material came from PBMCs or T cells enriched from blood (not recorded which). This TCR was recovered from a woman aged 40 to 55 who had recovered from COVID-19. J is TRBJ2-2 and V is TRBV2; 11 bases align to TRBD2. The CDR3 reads CASRVAGGPGELFF. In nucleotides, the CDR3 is TGTGCCAGTCGGGTAGCGGGAGGGCCCGGGGAGCTGTTTTTT.